Sequencing of this TCR beta chain was carried out in a study of cytomegalovirus exposure and HLA in healthy donors. For this clone: Its antigen remains unknown.

Germline V CDR1 and CDR2: SGHTA, FQGNSA. Trimming left V 5 bases short and J 0 bases short, with 12 bases between. This CDR3 has 15 amino acids. Assay: immunoSEQ multiplex PCR; the TCRdb copy retains only in-frame clones and omits some. The sample shows 180,000 or so clones, 86% of them seen only once. The study's findings and limits: Listed as cytomegalovirus-associated were 164 TCR beta chains. Rare TCR sequences dominated, though some public TCRs recurred in many donors. First-cohort TCR clusters tended to co-occur in the 130 or so validation repertoires, a later analysis found.

The genes are TRBV7-2 and TRBJ2-3; D is uncertain. This sequence was found in a man aged 30 to 45 in good health and CMV-seropositive. Sequences were obtained from PBMCs. CDR3: CASSRTRTSTDTQYF. The CDR3 nucleotides read TGTGCCAGCAGCCGGACGCGAACAAGCACAGATACGCAGTATTTT.